What follows is one TCR beta chain and its context. What it recognizes is unknown. Per the germline V gene, CDR1 is DFQATT and CDR2 is SNEGSKA (reference sequence). CDR3 length: 11 amino acids. With 4 bases removed from V and 5 bases from J, the gap between germline ends came to 8 bases. The data originate from a study of tissue T cells after allogeneic stem cell transplantation. Study-wide context: Patients with graft-versus-host disease had grafts: four unmodified, three CD34-selected and T-cell-depleted. Gastrointestinal graft-versus-host disease was present in all patients, each treated with several therapy lines.

Overall study results and limits: In patients and mice, blood and spleen missed much of tissue repertoire. Within patients, tissue anatomy strongly shaped TCR repertoire composition.

The protocol was immunoSEQ multiplex PCR, while the TCRdb copy is restricted to in-frame clones and leaves out a portion. The sample records about 26,000 clones, 91% being singletons. The rearrangement links TRBV20-1 to TRBJ1-2; D remains ambiguous. The sample in question was blood, obtained before transplantation. The receptor's source is a male donor aged 60 or over who later had graft-versus-host disease after an allogeneic stem cell transplant. CDR3 in amino acids: CSAIRAYGYTF. The CDR3 DNA is TGCAGTGCTATAAGAGCTTATGGCTACACCTTC.